The 32 T cell receptor beta chains reported below all come from one sample, sequenced in a study of cytomegalovirus exposure and HLA in healthy donors. With 60 Vbeta and 13 Jbeta primers, the PCR was carried out. TCRdb keeps only in-frame clones here, not all; method: immunoSEQ multiplex PCR. This sample has roughly 140,000 clones, with around 77% found just once. Material: PBMCs. The receptors were gathered from a young man in good health and CMV-seronegative.

V usage is TRBV7-9 and J usage is TRBJ1-2; 7 positions agree with TRBD1. The germline CDR1 and CDR2 sequences are SEHNR and FQNEAQ (reference sequence). V shed 8 bases and J 4 bases; nucleotides not matched to a gene: 10. The CDR3 contains 14 residues. CDR3 amino acids: CASRRQGISYGYTF. Written as DNA, the CDR3 is TGTGCCAGCCGAAGACAGGGAATAAGCTATGGCTACACCTTC. The whole variable domain, filled in from reference TRBV7-9 and TRBJ1-2, reads DTGVSQNPRHKITKRGQNVTFRCDPISEHNRLYWYRQTLGQGPEFLTYFQNEAQLEKSRLLSDRFSAERPKGSFSTLEIQRTEQGDSAMYLCASRRQGISYGYTFGSGTRLTVV.

The chain carries TRBV4-2 and TRBJ1-2, with TRBD1 matching over 11 bases. CDR1 LGHNA and CDR2 YNFKEQ come from the germline V gene. CDR3 length equals 16 residues. The V segment lost 4 bases and the J segment 8 bases; nucleotides outside the gene matches: 12. The CDR3 DNA follows: TGTGCCAGCAGCCGGGAAGAAGGACAGGGGGCGGAGGGCTACACCTTC. It encodes CASSREEGQGAEGYTF.

This chain connects TRBV5-8 to TRBJ2-5, with TRBD2 matching 10 bases. Germline loops: CDR1 SGHTS, CDR2 YDEGEE. CDR3 size: 15 residues. Germline trimming cut 3 bases from V and 5 bases from J; bases unmatched to any gene: 7. CDR3 bases: TGTGCCAGCAGCTCTCCGGGACTAGCGTGGGAGACCCAGTACTTC. Its translation is CASSSPGLAWETQYF.

This clone turned up a few times. V usage is TRBV6-5 and J usage is TRBJ2-1; TRBD2 agrees at 9 bases. Losses at the gene ends were 4 bases for V and 7 bases for J; bases not matched to a gene: 8. The germline V gene encodes CDR1 MNHEY and CDR2 SVGAGI. The CDR3 spans 15 residues. The chain's CDR3 is CASSSSGTSRNEQFF. In DNA, the CDR3 is TGTGCCAGCAGTTCCTCCGGGACTAGCAGGAATGAGCAGTTCTTC.

V gene TRBV29-1 combines with J gene TRBJ2-6; 7 bases map to TRBD1. The CDR3 runs 16 residues. The J segment lost 0 bases and the V segment lost 5 bases, leaving 7 bases of the junction unmatched. Germline CDR1 is SQVTM and CDR2 is ANQGSEA. CDR3 nucleotide sequence: TGCAGCGTTACCCTGACAGGGCACTCTGGGGCCAACGTCCTGACTTTC. Protein sequence: CSVTLTGHSGANVLTF.

Only a few counts were recorded for this clone. The J gene is TRBJ1-3, the V gene TRBV4-1; 8 bases are a match to TRBD1. Trimming took 2 bases from V and 3 from J; bases not matched to a gene: 6. Looked up from germline, CDR1 is MGHRA and CDR2 is YSYEKL. This CDR3 spans 16 amino acids. The CDR3 protein is CASSQLTGENGNTIYF. In DNA, the CDR3 is TGCGCCAGCAGCCAATTGACAGGGGAAAATGGAAACACCATATATTTT.

CDR3 DNA sequence: TGTGCCAGCAGCCCGCTAAAGGAGACCCAGTACTTC. This translates into CASSPLKETQYF. The V call is TRBV7-2, the J call TRBJ2-5, with D hard to call. CDR1 and CDR2 from the germline V gene are SGHTA and FQGNSA. Deletions cut 5 bases from V and 5 bases from J, with 9 bases between. The CDR3 sequence is 12 residues long.

The chain uses TRBV30 and TRBJ2-7, with D maybe TRBD2 (5 bases). V lost 0 bases, J lost 0 bases, and 21 bases lay in between. This CDR3 is 18 amino acids long. Germline V lookup: CDR1 GTSNPN, CDR2 SVGIG (reference sequence). The CDR3 here is CAWSVTPPRTQNSYEQYF. CDR3 in DNA: TGTGCCTGGAGTGTAACCCCCCCCCGGACTCAAAACTCCTACGAGCAGTACTTC.

The V and J genes are TRBV5-1 and TRBJ1-5; D not resolved. In germline, CDR1 is SGHRS, CDR2 YFSETQ. The V gene lost 0 bases and the J gene lost 3 bases, with 7 bases spanning the gap. The CDR3 contains 14 residues. CDR3 in DNA: TGCGCCAGCAGCTTGGATAGTAACAATCAGCCCCAGCATTTT. It yields the protein CASSLDSNNQPQHF. The full variable domain, in which reference TRBV5-1 and TRBJ1-5 provide the parts outside the CDR3, is KAGVTQTPRYLIKTRGQQVTLSCSPISGHRSVSWYQQTPGQGLQFLFEYFSETQRNKGNFPGRFSGRQFSNSRSEMNVSTLELGDSALYLCASSLDSNNQPQHFGDGTRLSIL.

The chain combines TRBV28 with TRBJ2-1; weak D call: TRBD1 (5 bases). Germline values: CDR1 MDHEN, CDR2 SYDVKM. The CDR3 totals 19 residues. Between the trimmed V and J ends, which lost 6 bases and 0 bases, there was a span of 24 bases. CDR3 in amino acids: CASRASGFRLILSYNEQFF. For the CDR3, the DNA is TGTGCCAGCAGGGCCTCAGGGTTTCGACTTATCCTCTCCTACAATGAGCAGTTCTTC.

This clone was seen only once. The V call is TRBV12-5, the J call TRBJ2-1; 11 bases are shared with TRBD1. The V and J ends lost 0 bases and 8 bases, in that order; junction bases with no gene match: 6. Germline lookup yields CDR1 LGHNT and CDR2 FRNRAP. The CDR3 spans 16 residues. CDR3 sequence: CASGLVLGQGAYEQFF. DNA for the CDR3: TGTGCTAGTGGTTTGGTACTAGGACAGGGGGCCTATGAGCAGTTCTTC.

V gene TRBV18 combines with J gene TRBJ1-2; 9 nucleotides line up with TRBD1. Germline lookup yields CDR1 KGHSH and CDR2 LQKENI. The CDR3 is 15 amino acids. Trimming removed 0 bases from V and 8 bases from J; junction bases left unmatched: 7. CDR3 residues: CASSPPTGGESGYTF. CDR3 DNA: TGTGCCAGCTCACCACCGACAGGGGGGGAGAGCGGCTACACCTTC.

The V call is TRBV27, the J call TRBJ2-7, with TRBD2 identical over 10 bases. Germline CDR1 is MNHEY and CDR2 is SMNVEV (reference sequence). Unmatched junction bases numbered 4, after V lost 6 bases and J lost 2 bases. This CDR3 spans 14 amino acids. CDR3 DNA sequence: TGTGCCAGCAGATTAGCGGGGGGAACCTACGAGCAGTACTTC. Amino acid sequence: CASRLAGGTYEQYF.

A few counts support this clone. V and J are TRBV18 and TRBJ1-5, with D hard to call. V was clipped by 1 base and J by 4 bases, with 5 bases between them. The CDR3 is 13 residues long. Germline lookup yields CDR1 KGHSH and CDR2 LQKENI. CDR3 region: CASSPLENQPQHF. The CDR3 DNA follows: TGTGCCAGCTCACCACTAGAGAATCAGCCCCAGCATTTT.

The rearrangement links TRBV6-5 to TRBJ1-6, with 7 bases matching TRBD1. Germline values: CDR1 MNHEY, CDR2 SVGAGI. V lost 2 bases to trimming and J lost 8 bases; unmatched junction nucleotides: 6. The CDR3 extends over 15 amino acids. CDR3 nucleotide sequence: TGTGCCAGCAGTTACACAGGGGCTCAGGATTCACCCCTCCACTTT. Translating it yields CASSYTGAQDSPLHF.

The CDR3 sequence: CASSLSGGSNQPQHF. The DNA for the CDR3 is TGTGCCAGCAGTTTATCAGGGGGCAGCAATCAGCCCCAGCATTTT. This chain uses TRBV27 with TRBJ1-5; 7 nucleotides match TRBD1. The CDR3 length is 15 residues. Trimming removed 0 bases from V and 1 base from J; junction bases left unmatched: 0. Germline CDR1 reads MNHEY; CDR2 reads SMNVEV (reference sequence).

The chain recombines TRBV28 with TRBJ1-5, with TRBD1 matching 7 bases. V lost 3 bases to trimming and J lost 4 bases; unmatched junction nucleotides: 6. Per germline, CDR1 MDHEN and CDR2 SYDVKM. The CDR3 is made up of 15 amino acids. The CDR3 DNA is TGTGCCAGCAGTTTCGGGGACAGCTATAATCAGCCCCAGCATTTT. Protein: CASSFGDSYNQPQHF.

The V call is TRBV7-9, the J call TRBJ2-1, with 12 nucleotides matching TRBD2. The CDR3 runs 16 residues. CDR1 SEHNR and CDR2 FQNEAQ come from the germline V gene (reference sequence). Trimming cost V 4 bases and J 3 bases; bases outside gene matches: 4. Written as DNA, the CDR3 is TGTGCCAGCAGCTCGACGACTAGCGGGGGCTACAATGAGCAGTTCTTC. The encoded protein is CASSSTTSGGYNEQFF.

The chain has TRBV6-1 and TRBJ1-5; possible D gene TRBD1, 6 bases. Germline V CDR1 and CDR2: MNHNS, SASEGT. Trimming shortened V by 1 base and J by 1 base, and 14 bases separated the two germline ends. The length of the CDR3 is 17 residues. The CDR3 sequence is CASSEDLGTPSNQPQHF. Written as DNA, the CDR3 is TGTGCCAGCAGTGAAGATTTAGGGACACCGAGCAATCAGCCCCAGCATTTT.

The sample holds one count of this clone. This chain joins TRBV29-1 and TRBJ1-2; D is undetermined. CDR3 length: 15 amino acids. Trimming removed 3 bases at V and 4 bases at J, with 18 bases between. Per germline, CDR1 SQVTM and CDR2 ANQGSEA. CDR3 protein: CSVEVAGNSGYGYTF. DNA for the CDR3: TGCAGCGTTGAGGTTGCGGGGAACTCCGGCTATGGCTACACCTTC.

This clone was picked up a small number of times. The chain uses TRBV29-1 and TRBJ1-1; weak D call: TRBD1 (5 bases). Trimming cost V 6 bases and J 5 bases, with 10 bases left between them. The CDR3 is 11 residues long. CDR1 is SQVTM, CDR2 ANQGSEA, per germline. The CDR3 bases are TGCAGCGTCACCGGGGGAACTGAAGCTTTCTTT. Residues: CSVTGGTEAFF.

CDR3 DNA: TGTGCCAGCAGCTACCAGGGTTCAGATACGCAGTATTTT. It codes for CASSYQGSDTQYF. The gene calls are TRBV5-6 and TRBJ2-3, with D perhaps matching TRBD1 (5 bases). The germline gives CDR1 SGHDT, CDR2 YYEEEE. V was pared by 3 bases and J by 4 bases, with 9 bases between. The CDR3 spans 13 residues.

The V and J genes are TRBV7-9 and TRBJ2-7; D perhaps matches TRBD1 (6 bases). Trimming removed 5 bases at V and 7 bases at J, with 12 bases between. This CDR3 is 12 amino acids long. Germline V gene data show CDR1 as SEHNR and CDR2 as FQNEAQ (reference sequence). The CDR3 reads CASSRTGCEQYF. For the CDR3, the DNA is TGTGCCAGCAGCCGAACAGGGTGTGAGCAGTACTTC. Variable domain in full (rest from reference TRBV7-9 and TRBJ2-7): DTGVSQNPRHKITKRGQNVTFRCDPISEHNRLYWYRQTLGQGPEFLTYFQNEAQLEKSRLLSDRFSAERPKGSFSTLEIQRTEQGDSAMYLCASSRTGCEQYFGPGTRLTVT.

The CDR3: CASSRGTSGSRGSNEQFF. Here the CDR3 DNA reads TGCGCCAGCAGCCGGGGGACTAGCGGGAGTAGAGGGTCTAATGAGCAGTTCTTC. The V and J genes are TRBV5-1 and TRBJ2-1; 14 bases line up with TRBD2. The CDR3 runs to 18 residues. V was pared by 4 bases and J by 7 bases, with 13 bases of the junction left unmatched. Germline assignment: CDR1 SGHRS and CDR2 YFSETQ.

The CDR3 region is CASSLRAGYDNEQFF. In nucleotides, the CDR3 is TGTGCCAGCAGCTTAAGAGCGGGTTACGACAATGAGCAGTTCTTC. This chain joins TRBV7-9 and TRBJ2-1; possible D gene TRBD2, 6 bases. V was trimmed by 2 bases and J by 5 bases, leaving 13 bases between them. CDR1 is SEHNR, CDR2 FQNEAQ, per germline (reference sequence). This CDR3 has 15 amino acids.

V gene TRBV19 combines with J gene TRBJ1-2; 8 bases are shared with TRBD1. Per the germline V gene, CDR1 is LNHDA and CDR2 is SQIVND (reference sequence). The CDR3 runs 17 residues. J lost 4 bases, V lost 8 bases, and 18 bases had no gene match. The CDR3 loop reads CASAPPAGGLISYGYTF. The CDR3 DNA is TGTGCCAGTGCACCCCCGGCAGGGGGCTTGATAAGCTATGGCTACACCTTC.

Comments on this clone: At one of its ends the junction is not consistent with the germline gene, which may arise from a read error. V and J are TRBV6-5 and TRBJ1-1, with D possibly matching TRBD1 (5 bases). Looked up from germline, CDR1 is MNHEY and CDR2 is SVGAGI. This CDR3 is built from 12 residues. CDR3 in amino acids: CASRDTTTKAFF. DNA of the CDR3: TGTGCCAGCAGGGACACAACCACTAAAGCTTTCTTT.

CDR3 bases: TGTGCCAGTAGTAAAAGACAGGGAGGATCACCCCTCCACTTT. Translating gives CASSKRQGGSPLHF. The chain couples TRBV19 to TRBJ1-6, with TRBD1 matching over 7 bases. Germline V gene lookup returns CDR1 LNHDA and CDR2 SQIVND (reference sequence). Losses at the gene ends were 4 bases for V and 10 bases for J; bases not matched to a gene: 7. This CDR3 is built from 14 residues.

V gene TRBV5-1 combines with J gene TRBJ2-5, with TRBD1 matching over 7 bases. Germline loops: CDR1 SGHRS, CDR2 YFSETQ. V was pared by 2 bases and J by 2 bases, with 9 bases of the junction left unmatched. The CDR3 consists of 16 residues. This chain's CDR3 is CASSLTITRGQETQYF. CDR3 coding DNA: TGCGCCAGCAGCTTAACGATCACCAGGGGGCAAGAGACCCAGTACTTC. The full variable domain, in which reference TRBV5-1 and TRBJ2-5 provide the parts outside the CDR3, is KAGVTQTPRYLIKTRGQQVTLSCSPISGHRSVSWYQQTPGQGLQFLFEYFSETQRNKGNFPGRFSGRQFSNSRSEMNVSTLELGDSALYLCASSLTITRGQETQYFGPGTRLLVL.

The chain is built from TRBV28 and TRBJ2-3, with 8 bases identical to TRBD2. V shed 2 bases, J shed 5 bases, and the junction held 6 bases outside the gene matches. CDR1 is MDHEN, CDR2 SYDVKM, per germline. CDR3 length: 15 residues. DNA for the CDR3: TGTGCCAGCAGTTTAGGGCGGGGGGAAGGAGATACGCAGTATTTT. Translated: CASSLGRGEGDTQYF.

The CDR3 DNA is TGTGCCAGCAGTCGCCATACAGGGGGCCGCAGGACCCAGTACTTC. Translation: CASSRHTGGRRTQYF. This chain links TRBV28 with TRBJ2-5; 9 bases agree with TRBD1. With V trimmed by 5 bases and J by 7 bases, 11 bases remained unmatched. The CDR3 length is 15 residues. In germline, CDR1 is MDHEN, CDR2 SYDVKM.

The chain employs TRBV2 and TRBJ1-1; 8 nucleotides match TRBD1. From germline, CDR1 is SNHLY and CDR2 FYNNEI. The CDR3 has 14 amino acids. Trimming took 7 bases from V and 0 from J; bases not matched to a gene: 4. The CDR3 loop is CASITGQVNTEAFF. Here the CDR3 DNA reads TGTGCCAGCATTACGGGACAGGTGAACACTGAAGCTTTCTTT.